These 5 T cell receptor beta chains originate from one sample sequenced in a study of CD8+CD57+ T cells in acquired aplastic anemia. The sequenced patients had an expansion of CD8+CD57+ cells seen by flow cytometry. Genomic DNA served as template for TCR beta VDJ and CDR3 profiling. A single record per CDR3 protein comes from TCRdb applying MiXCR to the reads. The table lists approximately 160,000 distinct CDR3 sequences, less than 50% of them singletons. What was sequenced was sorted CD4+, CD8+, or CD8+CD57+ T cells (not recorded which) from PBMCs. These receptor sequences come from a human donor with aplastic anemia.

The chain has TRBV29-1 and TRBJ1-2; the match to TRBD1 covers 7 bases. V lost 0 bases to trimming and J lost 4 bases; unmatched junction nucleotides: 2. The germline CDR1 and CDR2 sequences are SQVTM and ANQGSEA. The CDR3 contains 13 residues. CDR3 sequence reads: CSVEEAGGYGYTF. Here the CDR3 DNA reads TGCAGCGTTGAAGAGGCAGGGGGCTATGGCTACACCTTC.

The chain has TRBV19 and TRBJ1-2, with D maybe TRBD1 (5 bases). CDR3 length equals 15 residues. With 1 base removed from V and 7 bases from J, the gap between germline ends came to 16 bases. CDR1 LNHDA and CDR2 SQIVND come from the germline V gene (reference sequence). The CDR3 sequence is CASSIAGPSTIGYTF. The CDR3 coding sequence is TGTGCCAGTAGTATAGCGGGGCCGTCTACTATTGGCTACACCTTC.

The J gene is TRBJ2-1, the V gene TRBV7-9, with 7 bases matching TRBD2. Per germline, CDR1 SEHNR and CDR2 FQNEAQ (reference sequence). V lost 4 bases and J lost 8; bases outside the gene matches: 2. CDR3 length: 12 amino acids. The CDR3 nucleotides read TGTGCCAGCAGCTCACTAGCGTATGAGCAGTTCTTC. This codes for CASSSLAYEQFF. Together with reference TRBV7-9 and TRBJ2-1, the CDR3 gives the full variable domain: DTGVSQNPRHKITKRGQNVTFRCDPISEHNRLYWYRQTLGQGPEFLTYFQNEAQLEKSRLLSDRFSAERPKGSFSTLEIQRTEQGDSAMYLCASSSLAYEQFFGPGTRLTVL.

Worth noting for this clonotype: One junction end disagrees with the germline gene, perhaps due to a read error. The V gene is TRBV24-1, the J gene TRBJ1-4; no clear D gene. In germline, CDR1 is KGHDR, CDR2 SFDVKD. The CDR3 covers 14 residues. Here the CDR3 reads CASTVTVPNEKLFF. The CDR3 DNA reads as TGTGCCTCCACCGTGACCGTACCGAATGAAAAACTGTTTTTC.

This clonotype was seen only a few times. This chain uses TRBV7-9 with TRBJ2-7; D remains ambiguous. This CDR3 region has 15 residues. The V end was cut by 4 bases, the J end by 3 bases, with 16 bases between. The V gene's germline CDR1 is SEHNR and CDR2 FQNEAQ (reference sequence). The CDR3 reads CASSSNSGPNYEQYF. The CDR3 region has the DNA TGTGCCAGCAGCTCCAACAGTGGGCCGAACTACGAGCAGTACTTC.